A single sample gave rise to the 27 T cell receptor beta chains below, sequenced in a study of radiotherapy plus CTLA-4 blockade in lung cancer. The table came from immunoSEQ multiplex PCR; TCRdb's copy has only in-frame clones and leaves some out. The sample shows more than 40,000 clones, around 70% of them seen only once. Sample: peripheral blood, taken from a patient treated with radiotherapy plus ipilimumab. Every receptor here comes from a human donor with non-small cell lung cancer who had a partial response to radiotherapy plus ipilimumab.

J is TRBJ2-3 and V is TRBV7-3, with D possibly matching TRBD1 (6 bases). This CDR3 has 15 amino acids. Between the trimmed V and J ends, which lost 2 bases and 2 bases, there was a span of 11 bases. Germline loops: CDR1 SGHTA, CDR2 FQGTGA. This CDR3 is CASSLFGQSTDTQYF. Written as DNA, the CDR3 is TGTGCCAGCAGCTTATTCGGACAGTCCACAGATACGCAGTATTTT.

The CDR3 region is CASSLTEYNEQFF. CDR3 in DNA: TGTGCCAGCAGCTTGACAGAATACAATGAGCAGTTCTTC. This chain connects TRBV5-8 to TRBJ2-1; D gene ambiguous. V lost 1 base to trimming and J lost 4 bases, with 6 bases between them. This CDR3 is 13 amino acids long. Germline assignment: CDR1 SGHTS and CDR2 YDEGEE.

This clone appeared a few times. V is TRBV7-2 and J is TRBJ1-3; 7 bases are a match to TRBD1. CDR1 is SGHTA and CDR2 is FQGNSA in the germline V gene. J was trimmed by 3 bases and V by 6 bases; bases with no gene match: 11. CDR3 length equals 16 residues. The CDR3 nucleotides are TGTGCCAGCAGTTCATATGGGACAGTCAGTGGAAACACCATATATTTT. This gives the protein CASSSYGTVSGNTIYF.

This sequence joins TRBV9 and TRBJ2-1; weak D call: TRBD2 (8 bases). V lost 0 bases, J lost 15 bases, and 19 bases lay in between. This CDR3 is built from 14 residues. CDR1 and CDR2 (germline): SGDLS, YYNGEE. CDR3 loop: CASSVEGSGTDLFF. In DNA form, the CDR3 reads TGTGCCAGCAGCGTAGAGGGTAGCGGGACAGATTTGTTCTTC.

The rearrangement uses TRBV4-3 and TRBJ1-2; no reliable D call. Germline CDR1 reads LGHNA; CDR2 reads YSLEER. This CDR3 region has 15 residues. V was cut by 4 bases and J by 3 bases, with 15 bases left in between. Written as DNA, the CDR3 is TGCGCCAGCAGCCCGGACTCCGAGGGTTACTATGGCTACACCTTC. As protein: CASSPDSEGYYGYTF.

The chain links TRBV18 to TRBJ1-1, with TRBD1 matching over 8 bases. In germline, CDR1 is KGHSH, CDR2 LQKENI. Trimming took 5 bases from V and 3 from J; bases not matched to a gene: 8. The CDR3 sequence is 15 residues long. In DNA form, the CDR3 reads TGTGCCAGCTCAGGAACGGACAGGGCGGACACTGAAGCTTTCTTT. Translating gives CASSGTDRADTEAFF.

This chain connects TRBV7-9 to TRBJ1-6; TRBD1 agrees at 7 bases. This CDR3 spans 14 amino acids. Germline V gene lookup returns CDR1 SEHNR and CDR2 FQNEAQ (reference sequence). After removal of 0 bases from V and 7 bases from J, the junction contained 0 bases not matched to a gene. In DNA, the CDR3 is TGTGCCAGCAGCTTAGCGGGACAGAATTCACCCCTCCACTTT. It is translated as CASSLAGQNSPLHF.

A note on this clone: Other DNA sequences in the same sample also yield this CDR3. The V call is TRBV7-2, the J call TRBJ2-7; TRBD1 is a possible D gene (5 bases). The CDR3 extends over 16 amino acids. The V gene lost 1 base and the J gene lost 3 bases, with 16 bases spanning the gap. CDR1 is SGHTA and CDR2 is FQGNSA in the germline V gene. CDR3 sequence: CASSLEGRSGLYEQYF. DNA for the CDR3: TGTGCCAGCAGCTTAGAAGGTCGATCAGGGCTCTACGAGCAGTACTTC.

The V gene is TRBV20-1, the J gene TRBJ2-1, with D possibly TRBD2 on 5 matching bases. The CDR3 is 11 amino acids. V dropped 6 bases and J dropped 8 bases, with 11 bases sitting between them. CDR1 and CDR2 from the germline V gene are DFQATT and SNEGSKA (reference sequence). The CDR3 nucleotides read TGCAGTGCGCCCCATAGCGATGAGCAGTTCTTC. Its protein is CSAPHSDEQFF.

The chain employs TRBV19 and TRBJ1-2, with 9 bases that match TRBD1. Germline trimming cut 4 bases from V and 5 bases from J; bases unmatched to any gene: 11. The CDR3 has 16 residues. Germline lookup yields CDR1 LNHDA and CDR2 SQIVND (reference sequence). In nucleotides, the CDR3 is TGTGCCAGTAGTAGGGGACAGGGCAGCTTCCGATATGGCTACACCTTC. This gives the protein CASSRGQGSFRYGYTF. Variable domain in full (rest from reference TRBV19 and TRBJ1-2): DGGITQSPKYLFRKEGQNVTLSCEQNLNHDAMYWYRQDPGQGLRLIYYSQIVNDFQKGDIAEGYSVSREKKESFPLTVTSAQKNPTAFYLCASSRGQGSFRYGYTFGSGTRLTVV.

In DNA form, the CDR3 reads TGTGCCAGCAACCCGAAGGGAGGGTTAGGCTACACCTTC. Its translation: CASNPKGGLGYTF. The chain carries TRBV6-1 and TRBJ1-2; no clear D gene. Germline V gene sequence: CDR1 MNHNS, CDR2 SASEGT. The CDR3 sequence is 13 residues long. V lost 7 bases to trimming and J lost 8 bases, with 17 bases between them.

The chain employs TRBV12-5 and TRBJ2-5; D not resolved. Germline loops: CDR1 LGHNT, CDR2 FRNRAP. V was pared by 3 bases and J by 5 bases, with 7 bases between. This CDR3 contains 12 residues. The CDR3 DNA reads TGTGCTAGTGGTTTTATGTATGAGACCCAGTACTTC. Translated, it gives CASGFMYETQYF.

The CDR3 protein is CSAGTVNEQYF. DNA of the CDR3: TGCAGTGCTGGGACAGTTAACGAGCAGTACTTC. The J gene is TRBJ2-7, the V gene TRBV20-1, with 7 nucleotides matching TRBD1. This CDR3 region has 11 residues. Losses at the gene ends were 5 bases for V and 5 bases for J; bases not matched to a gene: 3. CDR1 is DFQATT, CDR2 SNEGSKA, per germline (reference sequence).

This clone was seen a single time. The chain links TRBV11-2 to TRBJ2-7; D perhaps matches TRBD1 (5 bases). The V gene lost 5 bases and the J gene lost 3 bases, with 8 bases spanning the gap. CDR3 length equals 12 residues. Germline lookup yields CDR1 SGHAT and CDR2 FQNNGV. The CDR3 protein is CASSRDSYEQYF. For the CDR3, the DNA is TGTGCCAGCAGCAGAGACAGCTACGAGCAGTACTTC.

Of note for this clone: A much larger clone sits a single nucleotide away, making a read error possible. The rearrangement uses TRBV4-1 and TRBJ1-1, with D possibly TRBD1 on 6 matching bases. The CDR3 has 13 residues. Germline V CDR1 and CDR2: MGHRA, YSYEKL. Trimming removed 4 bases at V and 4 bases at J, with 10 bases between. CDR3 bases: TGCGCCAGCAGCCGGGACAAGGGCACTGAAGCTTTCTTT. Its translation: CASSRDKGTEAFF.

This chain joins TRBV10-3 and TRBJ2-5, with 9 positions matching TRBD1. The CDR3 is 14 amino acids. V lost 6 bases, J lost 10 bases, and 12 bases stayed unmatched. Germline CDR1 and CDR2: ENHRY and SYGVKD. CDR3 nucleotide sequence: TGTGCCATCAGAGGACAGGGGCCCAACGTGGACCAGTACTTC. Translated, it gives CAIRGQGPNVDQYF.

V gene TRBV19 combines with J gene TRBJ2-1; the D gene is possibly TRBD2 (6 bases). Germline assignment: CDR1 LNHDA and CDR2 SQIVND (reference sequence). This CDR3 region has 14 residues. The V and J ends lost 4 bases and 2 bases respectively, with 9 bases between them. CDR3 sequence (DNA): TGTGCCAGTAGTAAGGTAGCGGCCTACAATGAGCAGTTCTTC. Its protein product is CASSKVAAYNEQFF.

The chain carries TRBV6-1 and TRBJ1-2, with D possibly being TRBD1 (5 bases). The germline V gene has CDR1 MNHNS and CDR2 SASEGT. V lost 7 bases and J lost 9, with 21 bases in between. The CDR3 is 14 residues long. The CDR3 protein is CASTMGLGGSSYTF. In DNA form, the CDR3 reads TGTGCCAGCACCATGGGGCTGGGGGGGAGTAGCTACACCTTC.

This clone turned up a few times. The chain links TRBV7-2 to TRBJ1-1; no firm D call. Germline values: CDR1 SGHTA, CDR2 FQGNSA. The CDR3 runs to 16 residues. With 5 bases removed from V and 8 bases from J, the gap between germline ends came to 24 bases. This CDR3 is CASSPFQTKNSGEAFF. The CDR3 nucleotides are TGTGCCAGCAGCCCTTTCCAGACTAAAAACTCGGGGGAAGCTTTCTTT.

V usage is TRBV10-3 and J usage is TRBJ2-2; 10 bases line up with TRBD2. The V gene's germline CDR1 is ENHRY and CDR2 SYGVKD. J was trimmed by 6 bases and V by 4 bases; bases with no gene match: 5. The CDR3 covers 15 residues. CDR3: CAISALAGGPGELFF. CDR3 nucleotides: TGTGCCATCAGTGCCTTAGCGGGAGGTCCCGGGGAGCTGTTTTTT.

The chain recombines TRBV9 with TRBJ2-3, with 9 bases aligning to TRBD2. Germline V gene sequence: CDR1 SGDLS, CDR2 YYNGEE. The CDR3 is 13 residues long. The ends lost 3 bases at V and 6 bases at J; junction bases unmatched: 2. The CDR3 bases are TGTGCCAGCAGCGCCGGGACTAGCGATACGCAGTATTTT. This sequence encodes CASSAGTSDTQYF.

CDR3 loop: CASSFRGGEGSPLHF. The CDR3 DNA reads as TGTGCCAGCAGCTTTCGGGGGGGTGAAGGATCACCCCTCCACTTT. The chain combines TRBV7-2 with TRBJ1-6, with D maybe TRBD1 (5 bases). CDR1 is SGHTA and CDR2 is FQGNSA in the germline V gene. The V gene lost 3 bases and the J gene lost 10 bases, with 16 bases spanning the gap. CDR3 length equals 15 residues.

This clone was observed a handful of times. This chain connects TRBV7-8 to TRBJ1-3, with D perhaps matching TRBD1 (5 bases). Germline V lookup: CDR1 SGHVS, CDR2 FQNEAQ. The CDR3 has 15 residues. Trimming left V 5 bases short and J 3 bases short, with 14 bases between. CDR3 in amino acids: CASSPYLGRGNTIYF. CDR3 sequence (DNA): TGTGCCAGCAGCCCCTACCTGGGGCGTGGAAACACCATATATTTT.

The rearrangement joins TRBV11-2 to TRBJ2-3; 8 bases line up with TRBD2. With V trimmed by 5 bases and J by 9 bases, 4 bases remained unmatched. The CDR3 contains 12 residues. CDR1 and CDR2 from the germline V gene are SGHAT and FQNNGV. Written as DNA, the CDR3 is TGTGCCAGCAGCCCCACTAGCGGAACGCAGTATTTT. It translates to CASSPTSGTQYF.

CDR3 residues: CASSSPERSVLAGSTGELFF. For the CDR3, the DNA is TGTGCCAGCAGCTCGCCCGAGAGGTCCGTGTTAGCGGGTAGTACCGGGGAGCTGTTTTTT. This sequence joins TRBV12-1 and TRBJ2-2; TRBD2, the table's D call, was not compared with the DNA. TRBV12-1 constitutes a pseudogene. The CDR3 is 20 amino acids.

The J gene is TRBJ1-5, the V gene TRBV5-6, with D tentatively TRBD1 (5 bases). CDR1 SGHDT and CDR2 YYEEEE come from the germline V gene. Deletions cut 2 bases from V and 6 bases from J, with 12 bases between. The CDR3 length is 14 residues. In DNA, the CDR3 is TGTGCCAGCAGCTTCGGGCAGGGTAGTCAGCCCCAGCATTTT. Amino acid sequence: CASSFGQGSQPQHF.

The rearrangement joins TRBV19 to TRBJ2-7; 7 bases match TRBD2. With 5 bases clipped from V and 6 bases from J, the junction kept 13 bases outside the gene matches. The CDR3 covers 15 residues. Germline V gene data show CDR1 as LNHDA and CDR2 as SQIVND (reference sequence). As DNA, the CDR3 is TGTGCCAGTAGTGCCATCGGCGGGGGAGTAGGCGAGCAGTACTTC. Its translation: CASSAIGGGVGEQYF.